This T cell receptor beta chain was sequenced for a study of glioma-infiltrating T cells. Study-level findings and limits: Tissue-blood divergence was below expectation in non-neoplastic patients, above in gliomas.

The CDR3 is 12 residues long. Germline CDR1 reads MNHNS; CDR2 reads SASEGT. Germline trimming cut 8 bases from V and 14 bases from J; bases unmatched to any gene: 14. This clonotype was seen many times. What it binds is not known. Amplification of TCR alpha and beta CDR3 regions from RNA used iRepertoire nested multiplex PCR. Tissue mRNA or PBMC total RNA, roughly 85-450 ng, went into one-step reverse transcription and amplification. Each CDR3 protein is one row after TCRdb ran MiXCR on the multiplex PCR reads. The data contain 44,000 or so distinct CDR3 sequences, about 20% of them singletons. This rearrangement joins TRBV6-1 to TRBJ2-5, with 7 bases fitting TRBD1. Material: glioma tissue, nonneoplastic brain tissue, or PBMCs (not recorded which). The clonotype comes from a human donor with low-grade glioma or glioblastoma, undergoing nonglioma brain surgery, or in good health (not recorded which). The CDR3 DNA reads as TGTGCCAGCGGAGACCTGCCGGGACAGAGATACTTC. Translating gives CASGDLPGQRYF.